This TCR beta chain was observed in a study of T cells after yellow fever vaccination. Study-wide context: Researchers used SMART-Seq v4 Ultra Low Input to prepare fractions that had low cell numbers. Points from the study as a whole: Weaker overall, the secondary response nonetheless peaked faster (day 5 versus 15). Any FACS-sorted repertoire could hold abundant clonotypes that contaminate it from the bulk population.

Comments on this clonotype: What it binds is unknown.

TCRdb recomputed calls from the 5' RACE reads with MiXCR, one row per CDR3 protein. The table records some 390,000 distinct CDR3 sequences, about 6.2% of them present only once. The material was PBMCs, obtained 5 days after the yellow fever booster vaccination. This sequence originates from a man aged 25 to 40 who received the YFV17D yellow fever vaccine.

Here the CDR3 reads CASSMGQGFFNQPQHF. The DNA of the CDR3 is TGTGCCAGTAGTATGGGACAGGGGTTCTTCAATCAGCCCCAGCATTTT. J is TRBJ1-5 and V is TRBV19; 10 nucleotides agree with TRBD1. Germline V gene data show CDR1 as LNHDA and CDR2 as SQIVND (reference sequence). The V gene end was trimmed by 3 bases and the J gene end by 3 bases; junction bases not matched to a gene: 5. The CDR3 is 16 residues long.